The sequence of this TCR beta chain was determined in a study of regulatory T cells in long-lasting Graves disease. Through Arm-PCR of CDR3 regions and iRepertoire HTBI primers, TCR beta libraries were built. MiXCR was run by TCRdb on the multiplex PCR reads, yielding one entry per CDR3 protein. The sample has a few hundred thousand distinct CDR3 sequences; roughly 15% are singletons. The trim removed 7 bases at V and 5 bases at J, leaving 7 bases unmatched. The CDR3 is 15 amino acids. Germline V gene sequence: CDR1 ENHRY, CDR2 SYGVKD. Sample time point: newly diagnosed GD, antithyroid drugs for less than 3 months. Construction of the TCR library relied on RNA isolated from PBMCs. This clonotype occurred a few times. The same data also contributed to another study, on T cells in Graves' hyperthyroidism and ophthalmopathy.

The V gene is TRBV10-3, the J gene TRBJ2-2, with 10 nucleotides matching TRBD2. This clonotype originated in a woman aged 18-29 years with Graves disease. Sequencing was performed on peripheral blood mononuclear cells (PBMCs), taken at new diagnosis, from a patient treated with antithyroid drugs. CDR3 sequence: CAITGASGGTGELFF. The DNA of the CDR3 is TGTGCCATCACCGGGGCTAGCGGGGGTACCGGGGAGCTGTTTTTT.